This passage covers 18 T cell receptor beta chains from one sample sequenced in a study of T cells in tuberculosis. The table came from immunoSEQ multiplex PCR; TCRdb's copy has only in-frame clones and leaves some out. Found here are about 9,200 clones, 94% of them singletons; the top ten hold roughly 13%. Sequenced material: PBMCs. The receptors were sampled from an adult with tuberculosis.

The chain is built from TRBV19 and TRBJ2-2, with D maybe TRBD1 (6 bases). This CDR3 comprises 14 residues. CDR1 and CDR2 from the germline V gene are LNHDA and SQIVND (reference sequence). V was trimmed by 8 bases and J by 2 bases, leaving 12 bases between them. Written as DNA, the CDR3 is TGTGCCAGTGCCCGACAGGAAAACACCGGGGAGCTGTTTTTT. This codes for CASARQENTGELFF.

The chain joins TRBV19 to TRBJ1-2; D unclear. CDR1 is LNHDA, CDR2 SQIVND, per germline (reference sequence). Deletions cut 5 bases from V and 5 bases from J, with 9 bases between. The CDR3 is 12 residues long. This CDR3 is CASSPPGYGYTF. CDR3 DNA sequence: TGTGCCAGTAGTCCGCCCGGGTATGGCTACACCTTC. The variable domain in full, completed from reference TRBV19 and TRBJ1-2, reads DGGITQSPKYLFRKEGQNVTLSCEQNLNHDAMYWYRQDPGQGLRLIYYSQIVNDFQKGDIAEGYSVSREKKESFPLTVTSAQKNPTAFYLCASSPPGYGYTFGSGTRLTVV.

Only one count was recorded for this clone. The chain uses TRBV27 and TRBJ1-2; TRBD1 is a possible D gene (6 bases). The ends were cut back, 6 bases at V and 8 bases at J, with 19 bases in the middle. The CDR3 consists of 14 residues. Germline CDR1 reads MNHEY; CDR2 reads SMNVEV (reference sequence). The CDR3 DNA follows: TGTGCCAGCAGCTTAAATAGGGAGGGGGGCGGCTACACCTTC. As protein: CASSLNREGGGYTF.

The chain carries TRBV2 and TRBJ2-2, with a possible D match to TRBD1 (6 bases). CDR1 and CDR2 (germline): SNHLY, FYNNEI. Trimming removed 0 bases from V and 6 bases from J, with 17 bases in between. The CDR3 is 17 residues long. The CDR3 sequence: CASSEAEAGAGAGELFF. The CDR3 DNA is TGTGCCAGCAGTGAAGCCGAAGCAGGAGCAGGGGCCGGGGAGCTGTTTTTT.

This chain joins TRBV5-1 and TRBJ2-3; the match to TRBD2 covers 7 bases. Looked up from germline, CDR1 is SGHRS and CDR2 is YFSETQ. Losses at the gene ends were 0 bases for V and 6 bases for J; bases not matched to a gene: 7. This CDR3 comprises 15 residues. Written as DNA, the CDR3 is TGCGCCAGCAGCTTGGTTGCGGGAGACCGGGATACGCAGTATTTT. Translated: CASSLVAGDRDTQYF.

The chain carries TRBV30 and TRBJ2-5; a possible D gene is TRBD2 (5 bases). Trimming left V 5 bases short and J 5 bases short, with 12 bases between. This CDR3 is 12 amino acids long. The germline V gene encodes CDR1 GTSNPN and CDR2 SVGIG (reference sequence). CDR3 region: CAWGPRGETQYF. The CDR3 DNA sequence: TGTGCCTGGGGACCGCGCGGGGAGACCCAGTACTTC.

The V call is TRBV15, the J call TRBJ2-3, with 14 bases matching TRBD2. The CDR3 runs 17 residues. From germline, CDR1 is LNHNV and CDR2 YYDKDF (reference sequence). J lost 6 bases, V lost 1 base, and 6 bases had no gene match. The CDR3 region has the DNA TGTGCCACCAGCAGAGCTGGACTAGCGGGAGGTAGGGATACGCAGTATTTT. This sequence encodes CATSRAGLAGGRDTQYF.

CDR3 region: CASSIARDYGNIQYF. The CDR3 DNA is TGTGCCAGTAGTATAGCTCGGGACTATGGAAACATTCAGTACTTC. This chain links TRBV19 with TRBJ2-4; 7 bases line up with TRBD2. Per the germline V gene, CDR1 is LNHDA and CDR2 is SQIVND (reference sequence). V was clipped by 1 base and J by 6 bases; unmatched bases: 6. The CDR3 length is 15 residues.

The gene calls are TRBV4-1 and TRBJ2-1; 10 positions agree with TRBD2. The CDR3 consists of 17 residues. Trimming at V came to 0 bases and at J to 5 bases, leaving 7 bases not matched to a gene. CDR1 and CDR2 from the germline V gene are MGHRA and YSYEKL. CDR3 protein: CASSQDKRGGPNNEQFF. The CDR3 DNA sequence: TGCGCCAGCAGCCAAGATAAGCGGGGGGGCCCGAACAATGAGCAGTTCTTC.

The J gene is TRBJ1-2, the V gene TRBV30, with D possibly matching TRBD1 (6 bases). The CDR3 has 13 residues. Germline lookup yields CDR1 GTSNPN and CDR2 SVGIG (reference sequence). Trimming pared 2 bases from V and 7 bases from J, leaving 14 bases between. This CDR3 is CAWSLGGGGGYTF. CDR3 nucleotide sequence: TGTGCCTGGAGTCTGGGAGGGGGAGGTGGCTACACCTTC. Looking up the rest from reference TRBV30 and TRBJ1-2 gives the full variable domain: SQTIHQWPATLVQPVGSPLSLECTVEGTSNPNLYWYRQAAGRGLQLLFYSVGIGQISSEVPQNLSASRPQDRQFILSSKKLLLSDSGFYLCAWSLGGGGGYTFGSGTRLTVV.

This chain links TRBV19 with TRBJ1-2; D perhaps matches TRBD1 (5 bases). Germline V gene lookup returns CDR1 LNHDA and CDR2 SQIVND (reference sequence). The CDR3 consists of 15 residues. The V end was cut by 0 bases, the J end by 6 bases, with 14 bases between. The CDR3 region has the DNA TGTGCCAGTAGTATAGATCTCCCAGGGCTGGATGGCTACACCTTC. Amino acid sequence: CASSIDLPGLDGYTF.

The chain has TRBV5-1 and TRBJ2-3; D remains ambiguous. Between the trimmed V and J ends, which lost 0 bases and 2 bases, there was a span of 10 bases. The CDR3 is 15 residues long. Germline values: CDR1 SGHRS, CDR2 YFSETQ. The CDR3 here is CASSLAVPSTDTQYF. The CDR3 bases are TGCGCCAGCAGCTTGGCAGTCCCTTCCACAGATACGCAGTATTTT.

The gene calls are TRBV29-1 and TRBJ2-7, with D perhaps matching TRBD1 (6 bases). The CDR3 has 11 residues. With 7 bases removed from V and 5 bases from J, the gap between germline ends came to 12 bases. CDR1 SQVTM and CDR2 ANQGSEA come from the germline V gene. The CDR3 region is CSAQGSNEQYF. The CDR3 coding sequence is TGCAGCGCACAGGGTAGCAACGAGCAGTACTTC.

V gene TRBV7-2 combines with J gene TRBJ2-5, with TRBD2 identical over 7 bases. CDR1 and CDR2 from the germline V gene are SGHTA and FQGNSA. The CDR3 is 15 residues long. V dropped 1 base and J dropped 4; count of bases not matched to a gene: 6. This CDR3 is CASSLDYGRGETQYF. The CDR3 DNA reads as TGTGCCAGCAGCTTAGATTATGGGAGGGGAGAGACCCAGTACTTC.

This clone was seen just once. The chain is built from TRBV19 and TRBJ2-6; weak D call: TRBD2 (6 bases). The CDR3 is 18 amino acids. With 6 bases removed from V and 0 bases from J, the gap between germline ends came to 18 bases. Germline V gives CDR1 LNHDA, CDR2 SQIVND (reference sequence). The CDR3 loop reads CASSPGGVAVSGANVLTF. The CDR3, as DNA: TGTGCCAGTAGCCCCGGCGGGGTCGCCGTCTCTGGGGCCAACGTCCTGACTTTC.

This CDR3 is CASSFSNPDRDQPQHF. As DNA, the CDR3 is TGTGCCAGCAGTTTCTCTAACCCGGACAGGGATCAGCCCCAGCATTTT. V usage is TRBV27 and J usage is TRBJ1-5; 8 bases line up with TRBD1. V lost 3 bases to trimming and J lost 5 bases; unmatched junction nucleotides: 9. Germline V gene lookup returns CDR1 MNHEY and CDR2 SMNVEV (reference sequence). CDR3 length: 16 residues.

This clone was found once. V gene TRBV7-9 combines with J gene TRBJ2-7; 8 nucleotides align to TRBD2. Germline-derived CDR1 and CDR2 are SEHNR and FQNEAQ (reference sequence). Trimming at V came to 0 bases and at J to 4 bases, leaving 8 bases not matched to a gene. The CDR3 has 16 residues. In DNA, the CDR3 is TGTGCCAGCAGCTTAGCCCGCGGGAGGATCGGGTACGAGCAGTACTTC. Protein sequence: CASSLARGRIGYEQYF. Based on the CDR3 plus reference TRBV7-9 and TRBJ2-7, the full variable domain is DTGVSQNPRHKITKRGQNVTFRCDPISEHNRLYWYRQTLGQGPEFLTYFQNEAQLEKSRLLSDRFSAERPKGSFSTLEIQRTEQGDSAMYLCASSLARGRIGYEQYFGPGTRLTVT.

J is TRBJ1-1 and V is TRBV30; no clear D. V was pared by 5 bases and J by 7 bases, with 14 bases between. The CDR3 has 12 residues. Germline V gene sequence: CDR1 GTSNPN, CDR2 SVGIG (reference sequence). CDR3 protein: CAWGGEESEAFF. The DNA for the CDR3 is TGTGCCTGGGGCGGGGAGGAAAGTGAAGCTTTCTTT.